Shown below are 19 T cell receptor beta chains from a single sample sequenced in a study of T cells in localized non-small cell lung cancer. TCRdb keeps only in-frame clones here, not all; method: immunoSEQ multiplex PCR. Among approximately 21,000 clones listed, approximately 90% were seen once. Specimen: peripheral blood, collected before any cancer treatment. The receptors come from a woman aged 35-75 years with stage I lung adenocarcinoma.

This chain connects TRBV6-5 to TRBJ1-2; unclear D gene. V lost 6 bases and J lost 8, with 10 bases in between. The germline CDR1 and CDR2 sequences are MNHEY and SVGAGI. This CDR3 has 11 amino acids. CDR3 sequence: CASSDTQGYTF. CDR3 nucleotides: TGTGCCAGCAGCGATACACAGGGCTACACCTTC.

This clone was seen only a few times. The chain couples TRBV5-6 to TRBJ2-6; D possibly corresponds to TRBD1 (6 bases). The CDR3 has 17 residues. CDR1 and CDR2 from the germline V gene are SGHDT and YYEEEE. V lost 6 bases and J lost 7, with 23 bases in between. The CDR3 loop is CASTSWAGGVSANVLTF. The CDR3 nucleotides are TGTGCCAGCACCTCTTGGGCTGGGGGCGTCTCTGCCAACGTCCTGACTTTC.

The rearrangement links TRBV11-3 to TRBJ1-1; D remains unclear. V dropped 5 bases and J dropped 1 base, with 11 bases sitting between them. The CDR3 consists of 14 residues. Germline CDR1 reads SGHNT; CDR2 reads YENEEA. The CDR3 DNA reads TGTGCCAGCAGCCCACCGATATGGAACACTGAAGCTTTCTTT. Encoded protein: CASSPPIWNTEAFF.

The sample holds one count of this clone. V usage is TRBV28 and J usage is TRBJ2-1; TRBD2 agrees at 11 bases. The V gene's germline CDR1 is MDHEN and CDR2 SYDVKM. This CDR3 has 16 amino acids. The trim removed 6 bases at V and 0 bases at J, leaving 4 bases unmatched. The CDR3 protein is CASRPTSGSSYNEQFF. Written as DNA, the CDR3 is TGTGCCAGCAGGCCTACTAGCGGGAGCTCCTACAATGAGCAGTTCTTC.

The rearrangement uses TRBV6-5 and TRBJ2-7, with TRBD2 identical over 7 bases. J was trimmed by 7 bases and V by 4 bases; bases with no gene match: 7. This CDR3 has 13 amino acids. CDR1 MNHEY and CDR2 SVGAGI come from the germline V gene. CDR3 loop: CASSSDRGVEQYF. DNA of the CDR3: TGTGCCAGCAGTTCGGACCGGGGGGTGGAGCAGTACTTC.

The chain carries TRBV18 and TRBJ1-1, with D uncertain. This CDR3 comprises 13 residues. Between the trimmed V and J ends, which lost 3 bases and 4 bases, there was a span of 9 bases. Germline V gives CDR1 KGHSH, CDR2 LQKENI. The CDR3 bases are TGTGCCAGCTCACCCTTGGGCGGCACTGAAGCTTTCTTT. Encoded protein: CASSPLGGTEAFF.

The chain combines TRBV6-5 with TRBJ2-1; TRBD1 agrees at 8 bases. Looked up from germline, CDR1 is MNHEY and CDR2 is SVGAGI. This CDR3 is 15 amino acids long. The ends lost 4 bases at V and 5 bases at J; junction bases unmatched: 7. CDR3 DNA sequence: TGTGCCAGCAGTTGGACAGGGTTTAAACACAATGAGCAGTTCTTC. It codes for CASSWTGFKHNEQFF.

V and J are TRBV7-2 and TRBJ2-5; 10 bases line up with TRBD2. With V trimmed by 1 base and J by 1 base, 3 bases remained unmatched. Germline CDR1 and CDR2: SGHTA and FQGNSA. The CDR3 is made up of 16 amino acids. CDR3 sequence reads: CASSLGLAGGQETQYF. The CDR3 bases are TGTGCCAGCAGCTTAGGCTTAGCGGGAGGCCAAGAGACCCAGTACTTC.

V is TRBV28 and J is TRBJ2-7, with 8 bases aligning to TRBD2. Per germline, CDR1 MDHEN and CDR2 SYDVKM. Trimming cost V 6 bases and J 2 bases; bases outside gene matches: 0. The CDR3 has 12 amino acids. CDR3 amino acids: CASRAGAYEQYF. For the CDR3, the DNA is TGTGCCAGCAGAGCGGGAGCCTACGAGCAGTACTTC.

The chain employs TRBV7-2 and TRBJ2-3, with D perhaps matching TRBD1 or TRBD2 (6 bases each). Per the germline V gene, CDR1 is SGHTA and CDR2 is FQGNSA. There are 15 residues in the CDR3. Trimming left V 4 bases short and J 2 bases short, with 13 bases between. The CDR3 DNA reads TGTGCCAGCAGCTCCTACGGGGGCAACACAGATACGCAGTATTTT. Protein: CASSSYGGNTDTQYF.

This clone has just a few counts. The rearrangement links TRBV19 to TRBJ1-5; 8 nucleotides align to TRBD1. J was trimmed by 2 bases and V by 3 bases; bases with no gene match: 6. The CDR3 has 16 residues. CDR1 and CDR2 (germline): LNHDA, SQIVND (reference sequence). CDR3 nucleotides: TGTGCCAGTAGTATGCGTTCGGACAGGGGCAATCAGCCCCAGCATTTT. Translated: CASSMRSDRGNQPQHF.

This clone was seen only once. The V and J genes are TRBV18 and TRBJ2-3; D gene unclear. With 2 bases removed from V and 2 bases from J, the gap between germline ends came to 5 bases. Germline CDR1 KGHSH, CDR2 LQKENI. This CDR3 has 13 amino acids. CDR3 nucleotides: TGTGCCAGCTCACCAACAGTCACAGATACGCAGTATTTT. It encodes CASSPTVTDTQYF.

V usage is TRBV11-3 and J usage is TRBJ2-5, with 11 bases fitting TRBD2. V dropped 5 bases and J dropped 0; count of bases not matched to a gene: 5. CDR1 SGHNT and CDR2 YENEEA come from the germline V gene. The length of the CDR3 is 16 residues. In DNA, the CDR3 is TGTGCCAGCAGCCCACGACTAGCGGGACACCAAGAGACCCAGTACTTC. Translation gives CASSPRLAGHQETQYF.

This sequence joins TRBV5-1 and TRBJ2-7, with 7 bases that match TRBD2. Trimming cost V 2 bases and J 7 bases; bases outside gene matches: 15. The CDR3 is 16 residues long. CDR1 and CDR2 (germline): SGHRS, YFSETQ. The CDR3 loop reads CASSFALKGGAGEQYF. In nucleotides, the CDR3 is TGCGCCAGCAGCTTCGCTCTTAAGGGAGGGGCGGGGGAGCAGTACTTC.

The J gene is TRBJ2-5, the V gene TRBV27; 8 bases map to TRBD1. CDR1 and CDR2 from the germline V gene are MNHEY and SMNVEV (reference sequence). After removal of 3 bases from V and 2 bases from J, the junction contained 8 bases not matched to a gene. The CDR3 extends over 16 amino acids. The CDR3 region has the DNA TGTGCCAGCAGTTTTTCCGCAGGGGGCCTTCAAGAGACCCAGTACTTC. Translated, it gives CASSFSAGGLQETQYF.

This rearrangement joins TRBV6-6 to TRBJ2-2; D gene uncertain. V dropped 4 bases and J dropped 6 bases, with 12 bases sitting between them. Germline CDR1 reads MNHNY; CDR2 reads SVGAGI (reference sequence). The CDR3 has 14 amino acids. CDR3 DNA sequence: TGTGCCAGCAGTTCATTAGGTTTGGCCGGGGAGCTGTTTTTT. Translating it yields CASSSLGLAGELFF.

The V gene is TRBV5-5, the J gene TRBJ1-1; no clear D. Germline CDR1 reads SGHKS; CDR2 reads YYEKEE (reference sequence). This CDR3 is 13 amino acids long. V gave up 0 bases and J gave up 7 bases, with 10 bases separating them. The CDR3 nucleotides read TGTGCCAGCAGCTTGGAGTGGGAAGGTGAAGCTTTCTTT. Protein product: CASSLEWEGEAFF.

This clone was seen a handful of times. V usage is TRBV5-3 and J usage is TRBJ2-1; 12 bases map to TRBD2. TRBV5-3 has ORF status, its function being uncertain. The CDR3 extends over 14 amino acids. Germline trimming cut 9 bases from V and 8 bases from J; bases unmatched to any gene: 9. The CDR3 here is CANSLAGGPHEQFF. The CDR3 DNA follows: TGTGCCAACAGCCTAGCGGGAGGGCCCCATGAGCAGTTCTTC.

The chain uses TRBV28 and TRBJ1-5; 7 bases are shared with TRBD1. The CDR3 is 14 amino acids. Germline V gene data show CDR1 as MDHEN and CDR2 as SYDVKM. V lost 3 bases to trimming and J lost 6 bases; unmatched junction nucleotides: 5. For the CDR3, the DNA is TGTGCCAGCAGTTTTGACAGGGTCAGTCAGCCCCAGCATTTT. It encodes CASSFDRVSQPQHF.